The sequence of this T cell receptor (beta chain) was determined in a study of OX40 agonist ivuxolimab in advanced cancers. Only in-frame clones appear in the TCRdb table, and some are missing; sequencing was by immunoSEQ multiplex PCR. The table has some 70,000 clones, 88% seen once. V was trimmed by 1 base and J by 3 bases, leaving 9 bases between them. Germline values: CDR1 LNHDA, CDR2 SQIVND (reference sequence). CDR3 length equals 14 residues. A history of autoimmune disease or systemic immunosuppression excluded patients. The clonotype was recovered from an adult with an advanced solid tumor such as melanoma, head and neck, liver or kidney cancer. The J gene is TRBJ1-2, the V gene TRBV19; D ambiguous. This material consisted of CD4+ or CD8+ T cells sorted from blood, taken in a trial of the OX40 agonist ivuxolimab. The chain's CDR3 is CASSIVRDDYGYTF. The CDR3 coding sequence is TGTGCCAGTAGTATAGTAAGGGATGACTATGGCTACACCTTC.